These 8 T cell receptor beta chains originate from one sample sequenced in a study of T cells in women clearing cervical HPV infection. Repertoires were generated with immunoSEQ multiplex PCR, while TCRdb's copy carries only in-frame clones and drops some. In total, the table holds approximately 35,000 clones. Sequenced material: blood buffy coat. The receptors come from a woman aged 18-70 years with a cervical HPV16 infection that either progressed to CIN3+ or cleared (not recorded which).

CDR3 region: CASGLGSGPPDTQYF. Incomplete CDR3 DNA: TGTGCTAGTGGTTTGGGTAGCGGACCCCCAGATACG. The rearrangement links TRBV12-5 to TRBJ2-3, with D perhaps TRBD2 (6 bases). With the read ending 3 residues before the CDR3 end, the germline J gene is used to fill in that end. Germline values: CDR1 LGHNT, CDR2 FRNRAP. V was clipped by 1 base and J by 4 bases, with 12 bases between them. The CDR3 spans 15 residues.

As to this clone: The read halts 3 residues ahead of the CDR3 end, with the missing end drawn from the germline J gene. This rearrangement joins TRBV7-3 to TRBJ2-2, with no clear D. The V and J ends lost 5 bases and 3 bases respectively, with 19 bases between them. The CDR3 sequence is 17 residues long. Germline loops: CDR1 SGHTA, CDR2 FQGTGA. The CDR3 is CASSPRSARVYTGELFF. CDR3 DNA, as far as it was read: TGTGCCAGCAGCCCCCGTTCCGCCAGAGTTTACACCGGGGAG. Using reference TRBV7-3 and TRBJ2-2 for the parts outside the CDR3, the full variable domain is GAGVSQTPSNKVTEKGKYVELRCDPISGHTALYWYRQSLGQGPEFLIYFQGTGAADDSGLPNDRFFAVRPEGSVSTLKIQRTERGDSAVYLCASSPRSARVYTGELFFGEGSRLTVL.

With regard to this clone: Read coverage stops 3 residues before the CDR3 terminus; the germline J gene supplies the remainder. This rearrangement joins TRBV7-9 to TRBJ2-5, with a tentative D call TRBD1 (5 bases). This CDR3 has 15 amino acids. V lost 5 bases and J 5 bases, leaving 18 bases between the germline ends. CDR1 is SEHNR and CDR2 is FQNEAQ in the germline V gene (reference sequence). Here the CDR3 reads CASSRTDSPGETQYF. CDR3 DNA, as far as it was read: TGTGCCAGCAGCCGAACTGACAGCCCCGGGGAGACC.

Notes on this clone: The read ends 3 residues before the CDR3 terminus; that terminus is restored from the germline J gene. The V call is TRBV2, the J call TRBJ1-5; possibly TRBD1 for D (5 bases). The germline gives CDR1 SNHLY, CDR2 FYNNEI. The V and J ends lost 4 bases and 5 bases respectively, with 15 bases between them. This CDR3 has 15 residues. CDR3 residues: CASSGSRADHQPQHF. The CDR3 bases that were read are TGTGCCAGCAGTGGGAGCAGGGCCGACCATCAGCCC.

On this clone: Read data end 3 residues before the CDR3 end; the end is taken from the germline J gene. V usage is TRBV20-1 and J usage is TRBJ1-5, with 7 bases identical to TRBD1. The ends lost 4 bases at V and 3 bases at J; junction bases unmatched: 18. The CDR3 contains 18 residues. The germline V gene encodes CDR1 DFQATT and CDR2 SNEGSKA (reference sequence). CDR3 residues: CSAIRLSGSGGSNQPQHF. The sequenced CDR3 bases are TGCAGTGCTATCCGGCTGAGTGGCTCAGGGGGATCCAATCAGCCC.

The CDR3 spells CASSMDGGTDEQYF. CDR3 DNA (partial): TGTGCCAGTAGTATGGACGGGGGGACGGACGAG. The chain combines TRBV19 with TRBJ2-7, with TRBD2 matching over 7 bases. The read is 3 residues too short to cover the CDR3 end, so that end is filled in from the germline J gene. Per the germline V gene, CDR1 is LNHDA and CDR2 is SQIVND (reference sequence). The CDR3 length is 14 residues. The trim removed 3 bases at V and 5 bases at J, leaving 7 bases unmatched.

Note on this clone: The observed sequence ends 3 residues before the CDR3 terminus, with the missing tail filled in from the germline J gene. The chain couples TRBV5-1 to TRBJ2-5; D is perhaps TRBD1 or TRBD2 (7 bases each). Trimming pared 0 bases from V and 2 bases from J, leaving 17 bases between. CDR1 is SGHRS, CDR2 YFSETQ, per germline. CDR3 length: 17 residues. The CDR3 loop reads CASSLGLTGRAQETQYF. The DNA read from the CDR3 is TGCGCCAGCAGCTTGGGCTTGACAGGGAGGGCACAAGAGACC.

As concerns this clone: The missing CDR3 end, 3 residues past where the read stops, is filled in from the germline J gene. This chain joins TRBV6-2 or TRBV6-3 and TRBJ1-2; D is perhaps TRBD1 (5 bases). Germline values: CDR1 MNHEY, CDR2 SVGEGT. This CDR3 has 12 amino acids. The sequenced part of the CDR3 DNA is TGTGCCAGCAGAGACAGAGCCTACGAC. This encodes CASRDRAYD. The entire CDR3 protein is CASRDRAYDYTF.